This T cell receptor beta chain was recorded in a study of CD8+ T cells in alopecia areata. Study details: In an open-label trial, patients got 5 to 10 mg tofacitinib twice daily. Whole-study results and caveats: More clonal than normal scalp was lesional scalp, particularly alopecia totalis/universalis.

This clone was observed once. Its antigen is undetermined. As to treatment: oral pan-JAK inhibitor, 5-10 mg twice daily. cDNA reverse transcribed from extracted RNA served as the sequencing template. Generated by immunoSEQ multiplex PCR, the TCRdb table keeps only in-frame clones and is missing some. The data contain about 160,000 clones, about three fifths of them singletons. The CDR3 consists of 14 residues. Germline V gene data show CDR1 as LGHNA and CDR2 as YSLEER. V lost 2 bases, J lost 3 bases, and 8 bases lay in between. Sequenced material: CD4+ T cells sorted from blood, taken at week 4, from a patient treated with tofacitinib. The clonotype comes from a human donor with alopecia areata. The chain uses TRBV4-3 and TRBJ1-3; D unclear. CDR3 coding DNA: TGCGCCAGCAGCCAACTGGGAGTTGGAAACACCATATATTTT. Its protein product is CASSQLGVGNTIYF.